What follows are 30 T cell receptor beta chains derived from one specimen sequenced in a study of blood T cell repertoires in COVID-19. Repertoires were generated with immunoSEQ multiplex PCR, while TCRdb's copy carries only in-frame clones and drops some. Of 200,000 or so clones in the sample, roughly 90% were seen once. Material: peripheral blood. The receptors originated from a woman aged 45 to 65 with acute or convalescent COVID-19.

The chain employs TRBV5-6 and TRBJ1-4, with TRBD1 as a possible D gene (6 bases). This CDR3 is built from 14 residues. Germline V gene data show CDR1 as SGHDT and CDR2 as YYEEEE. Trimming took off 1 base at V and 10 bases at J, with 14 bases between the two ends. For the CDR3, the DNA is TGTGCCAGCAGCTTGAGGGGGTATGGACGAAAACTGTTTTTT. This codes for CASSLRGYGRKLFF.

The chain carries TRBV30 and TRBJ1-1; 7 bases line up with TRBD1. The CDR3 is 14 residues long. Per the germline V gene, CDR1 is GTSNPN and CDR2 is SVGIG (reference sequence). The trim removed 4 bases at V and 2 bases at J, leaving 7 bases unmatched. The CDR3 coding sequence is TGTGCCTGGAAAGATACAGGGGTAAACACTGAAGCTTTCTTT. This codes for CAWKDTGVNTEAFF.

For the CDR3, the DNA is TGTGCCAGCAGGGGGGGAAGCTACGAGCAGTACTTC. Encoded protein: CASRGGSYEQYF. The chain has TRBV11-2 and TRBJ2-7; tentative D call: TRBD2 (6 bases). This CDR3 is 12 amino acids long. V lost 6 bases and J 3 bases, leaving 9 bases between the germline ends. The germline gives CDR1 SGHAT, CDR2 FQNNGV. The full variable domain, rest sourced from reference TRBV11-2 and TRBJ2-7, is EAGVAQSPRYKIIEKRQSVAFWCNPISGHATLYWYQQILGQGPKLLIQFQNNGVVDDSQLPKDRFSAERLKGVDSTLKIQPAKLEDSAVYLCASRGGSYEQYFGPGTRLTVT.

The chain couples TRBV11-3 to TRBJ2-5, with 13 bases lining up with TRBD2. Per germline, CDR1 SGHNT and CDR2 YENEEA. This CDR3 contains 17 residues. V dropped 0 bases and J dropped 5; count of bases not matched to a gene: 6. Written as DNA, the CDR3 is TGTGCCAGCAGCTTAGACGGGACTAGCGGGGCGGGTGAGACCCAGTACTTC. Amino acid sequence: CASSLDGTSGAGETQYF. Complete variable domain (other parts from reference TRBV11-3 and TRBJ2-5): EAGVVQSPRYKIIEKKQPVAFWCNPISGHNTLYWYLQNLGQGPELLIRYENEEAVDDSQLPKDRFSAERLKGVDSTLKIQPAELGDSAVYLCASSLDGTSGAGETQYFGPGTRLLVL.

The J gene is TRBJ2-7, the V gene TRBV4-3; 7 nucleotides align to TRBD2. Trimming took 3 bases from V and 3 from J; bases not matched to a gene: 2. Looked up from germline, CDR1 is LGHNA and CDR2 is YSLEER. CDR3 length: 13 amino acids. The CDR3 protein is CASSQGLSYEQYF. The CDR3 coding sequence is TGCGCCAGCAGCCAGGGACTAAGCTACGAGCAGTACTTC.

DNA of the CDR3: TGTGCCAGCAGCTTTACGGGTAGTCATAATTCACCCCTCCACTTT. The encoded protein is CASSFTGSHNSPLHF. This chain uses TRBV7-8 with TRBJ1-6; D not resolved. The V gene lost 3 bases and the J gene lost 5 bases, with 11 bases spanning the gap. The germline CDR1 and CDR2 sequences are SGHVS and FQNEAQ. CDR3 length equals 15 residues.

The chain's CDR3 is CASSLGFALAREQYF. The DNA for the CDR3 is TGTGCCAGCAGCTTGGGGTTCGCGCTAGCGCGGGAGCAGTACTTC. The chain carries TRBV5-4 and TRBJ2-7, with D maybe TRBD2 (6 bases). V lost 0 bases and J 7 bases, leaving 17 bases between the germline ends. Per the germline V gene, CDR1 is SGHNT and CDR2 is YYREEE (reference sequence). The CDR3 extends over 15 amino acids.

The rearrangement joins TRBV7-9 to TRBJ1-4; D call uncertain. V lost 3 bases and J 8 bases, leaving 16 bases between the germline ends. This CDR3 region has 15 residues. CDR1 SEHNR and CDR2 FQNEAQ come from the germline V gene (reference sequence). Here the CDR3 DNA reads TGTGCCAGCAGCTTGCCCGGGAGGGAGGAAGAAAAACTGTTTTTT. It specifies CASSLPGREEEKLFF. The whole variable domain, filled in from reference TRBV7-9 and TRBJ1-4, reads DTGVSQNPRHKITKRGQNVTFRCDPISEHNRLYWYRQTLGQGPEFLTYFQNEAQLEKSRLLSDRFSAERPKGSFSTLEIQRTEQGDSAMYLCASSLPGREEEKLFFGSGTQLSVL.

The chain links TRBV30 to TRBJ2-1, with 11 bases lining up with TRBD2. The germline gives CDR1 GTSNPN, CDR2 SVGIG (reference sequence). The CDR3 extends over 14 amino acids. The V gene end was trimmed by 5 bases and the J gene end by 7 bases; junction bases not matched to a gene: 7. The CDR3 DNA is TGTGCCTGGGCTAGCGGGGGGTCGTGGAATGAGCAGTTCTTC. Its protein is CAWASGGSWNEQFF.

V is TRBV10-3 and J is TRBJ2-5; 8 bases match TRBD1. CDR3 length: 14 amino acids. CDR1 is ENHRY, CDR2 SYGVKD, per germline. With 6 bases clipped from V and 2 bases from J, the junction kept 5 bases outside the gene matches. CDR3 nucleotides: TGTGCCATCAGCGACAGGGGTGAGCAAGAGACCCAGTACTTC. Amino acid sequence: CAISDRGEQETQYF.

This sequence joins TRBV9 and TRBJ2-3, with 9 bases identical to TRBD2. The germline gives CDR1 SGDLS, CDR2 YYNGEE. CDR3 length equals 16 residues. The V segment lost 0 bases and the J segment 1 base; nucleotides outside the gene matches: 3. CDR3 amino acids: CASSVGSGRGTDTQYF. The CDR3 region has the DNA TGTGCCAGCAGCGTAGGTAGCGGGAGAGGCACAGATACGCAGTATTTT. Drawing the rest from reference TRBV9 and TRBJ2-3, the complete variable domain is DSGVTQTPKHLITATGQRVTLRCSPRSGDLSVYWYQQSLDQGLQFLIQYYNGEERAKGNILERFSAQQFPDLHSELNLSSLELGDSALYFCASSVGSGRGTDTQYFGPGTRLTVL.

The rearrangement joins TRBV7-3 to TRBJ2-2; TRBD1 matches at 10 bases. The CDR3 length is 16 residues. Trimming cost V 3 bases and J 5 bases; bases outside gene matches: 6. Germline assignment: CDR1 SGHTA and CDR2 FQGTGA. The CDR3 sequence is CASSFGTGAVTGELFF. CDR3 coding DNA: TGTGCCAGCAGCTTCGGGACAGGGGCAGTGACCGGGGAGCTGTTTTTT.

This rearrangement joins TRBV5-1 to TRBJ2-7, with D possibly TRBD1 on 5 matching bases. The CDR3 runs 15 residues. Trimming removed 0 bases at V and 3 bases at J, with 13 bases between. CDR1 and CDR2 from the germline V gene are SGHRS and YFSETQ. The CDR3 region is CASSLAPGINYEQYF. In nucleotides, the CDR3 is TGCGCCAGCAGCTTGGCCCCAGGGATTAACTACGAGCAGTACTTC.

V is TRBV19 and J is TRBJ2-7, with TRBD2 identical over 8 bases. J lost 3 bases, V lost 9 bases, and 13 bases had no gene match. The CDR3 runs 15 residues. Germline values: CDR1 LNHDA, CDR2 SQIVND (reference sequence). The CDR3, as DNA: TGTGCCAGATTCTCCCTCGGGAGGGATTTCTACGAGCAGTACTTC. Translating gives CARFSLGRDFYEQYF.

The chain couples TRBV10-3 to TRBJ2-3; D gene uncertain. Germline-derived CDR1 and CDR2 are ENHRY and SYGVKD. Trimming took 4 bases from V and 1 from J, leaving 15 bases between them. CDR3 length: 16 amino acids. The CDR3 DNA reads as TGTGCCATCAGTGCCCAGCAGTCCCTAGGCACAGATACGCAGTATTTT. Amino acids: CAISAQQSLGTDTQYF.

The chain employs TRBV14 and TRBJ1-6, with 11 positions matching TRBD1. CDR1 is SGHDN, CDR2 FVKESK, per germline. This CDR3 region has 15 residues. Trimming removed 3 bases from V and 11 bases from J; junction bases left unmatched: 6. CDR3 residues: CASSHSGTGGPPLHF. CDR3 sequence (DNA): TGTGCCAGCAGCCACTCCGGGACAGGGGGACCACCCCTCCACTTT.

The CDR3 reads CASTPTGCYEQYF. The CDR3 DNA follows: TGCGCCAGCACTCCTACAGGGTGCTACGAGCAGTACTTC. The chain recombines TRBV23-1 with TRBJ2-7; D is perhaps TRBD1 (6 bases). TRBV23-1 is treated as an ORF (open reading frame) with a function not yet certain. This CDR3 is built from 13 residues. V was cut by 7 bases and J by 3 bases, with 13 bases left in between.

V and J are TRBV6-5 and TRBJ2-1, with TRBD2 as a possible D gene (6 bases). The CDR3 runs to 14 residues. V gave up 6 bases and J gave up 7 bases, with 16 bases separating them. CDR1 and CDR2 from the germline V gene are MNHEY and SVGAGI. The CDR3 is CASRLRTTWNEQFF. CDR3 in DNA: TGTGCCAGCAGACTAAGGACTACCTGGAATGAGCAGTTCTTC.

The chain has TRBV6-5 and TRBJ1-4; maybe TRBD1 (5 bases). V gave up 0 bases and J gave up 2 bases, with 7 bases separating them. This CDR3 comprises 15 residues. Germline CDR1 and CDR2: MNHEY and SVGAGI. CDR3: CASSYSGGTNEKLFF. The DNA for the CDR3 is TGTGCCAGCAGTTACTCGGGGGGTACTAATGAAAAACTGTTTTTT.

As DNA, the CDR3 is TGTGCCAGCAGCCTGACAGGGGTCACTGGAAACACCATATATTTT. Its translation is CASSLTGVTGNTIYF. V is TRBV7-3 and J is TRBJ1-3; 8 nucleotides match TRBD1. V shed 5 bases, J shed 2 bases, and the junction held 5 bases outside the gene matches. This CDR3 region has 15 residues. The germline gives CDR1 SGHTA, CDR2 FQGTGA. The whole variable domain, remainder taken from reference TRBV7-3 and TRBJ1-3, is GAGVSQTPSNKVTEKGKYVELRCDPISGHTALYWYRQSLGQGPEFLIYFQGTGAADDSGLPNDRFFAVRPEGSVSTLKIQRTERGDSAVYLCASSLTGVTGNTIYFGEGSWLTVV.

V is TRBV5-4 and J is TRBJ2-7; 8 bases line up with TRBD2. V lost 4 bases to trimming and J lost 4 bases; unmatched junction nucleotides: 7. Germline loops: CDR1 SGHNT, CDR2 YYREEE (reference sequence). The CDR3 has 14 residues. The CDR3 region is CASSTSGSSYEQYF. As DNA, the CDR3 is TGTGCCAGCAGCACCAGCGGGAGTAGTTACGAGCAGTACTTC.

V is TRBV11-2 and J is TRBJ2-1; a possible D gene is TRBD1 (5 bases). Looked up from germline, CDR1 is SGHAT and CDR2 is FQNNGV. The CDR3 totals 12 residues. V was shortened by 2 bases and J by 10 bases, with 9 bases between the two germline ends. CDR3 sequence (DNA): TGTGCCAGCAGCTTAATTCAGGGCGAGCAGTTCTTC. Translating gives CASSLIQGEQFF.

V usage is TRBV9 and J usage is TRBJ2-6; D might be TRBD1 (7 bases). The CDR3 consists of 20 residues. V was trimmed by 0 bases and J by 2 bases, leaving 21 bases between them. Germline CDR1 is SGDLS and CDR2 is YYNGEE. DNA for the CDR3: TGTGCCAGCAGCGTAGAGTTAGGCAGGGGGGTAGGAGCTGGGGCCAACGTCCTGACTTTC. Translated: CASSVELGRGVGAGANVLTF.

J is TRBJ2-1 and V is TRBV5-4; 9 bases agree with TRBD1. CDR3 length equals 14 residues. CDR1 and CDR2 (germline): SGHNT, YYREEE (reference sequence). The V and J ends lost 4 bases and 4 bases, in that order; junction bases with no gene match: 3. CDR3 nucleotide sequence: TGTGCCAGCAGCCGAGACAGGGGGTACAATGAGCAGTTCTTC. It translates to CASSRDRGYNEQFF.

The chain couples TRBV24-1 to TRBJ1-5, with 8 bases identical to TRBD1. This CDR3 is built from 14 residues. Germline V gene data show CDR1 as KGHDR and CDR2 as SFDVKD. The V segment lost 4 bases and the J segment 6 bases; nucleotides outside the gene matches: 4. CDR3 protein: CATSDSGGIQPQHF. Written as DNA, the CDR3 is TGTGCCACCAGTGACTCAGGGGGCATTCAGCCCCAGCATTTT.

The chain combines TRBV19 with TRBJ1-3; D gene unclear. Per germline, CDR1 LNHDA and CDR2 SQIVND (reference sequence). Trimming shortened V by 0 bases and J by 2 bases, and 11 bases separated the two germline ends. The CDR3 sequence is 16 residues long. The CDR3 coding sequence is TGTGCCAGTAGTATAGAGGGAGAGGGAACTGGAAACACCATATATTTT. It codes for CASSIEGEGTGNTIYF.

The chain has TRBV7-9 and TRBJ2-1, with a tentative D call TRBD2 (5 bases). This CDR3 is 15 amino acids long. The V and J ends lost 4 bases and 7 bases respectively, with 17 bases between them. The germline gives CDR1 SEHNR, CDR2 FQNEAQ (reference sequence). The chain's CDR3 is CASSSTGNALNEQFF. In DNA form, the CDR3 reads TGTGCCAGCAGCTCCACCGGGAACGCCCTTAATGAGCAGTTCTTC.

The DNA for the CDR3 is TGCGCCAGCAGTACCGGGACACCGTACGAGCAGTACTTC. This translates into CASSTGTPYEQYF. This chain links TRBV5-1 with TRBJ2-7; TRBD1 might be the D (6 bases). CDR1 is SGHRS and CDR2 is YFSETQ in the germline V gene. The ends were cut back, 5 bases at V and 4 bases at J, with 13 bases in the middle. The CDR3 covers 13 residues.

The V gene is TRBV3-1 (or the pseudogene TRBV3-2), the J gene TRBJ2-1; no definite D call. The CDR3 length is 18 residues. V gave up 0 bases and J gave up 0 bases, with 15 bases separating them. CDR1 is LGHDT, CDR2 YNNKEL, per germline (reference sequence). This chain's CDR3 is CASSQESSSISSYNEQFF. CDR3 in DNA: TGTGCCAGCAGCCAAGAAAGCTCCTCTATAAGCTCCTACAATGAGCAGTTCTTC.

This sequence joins TRBV29-1 and TRBJ1-2; 7 positions agree with TRBD1. CDR1 SQVTM and CDR2 ANQGSEA come from the germline V gene. V was clipped by 5 bases and J by 1 base; unmatched bases: 7. The CDR3 covers 14 residues. CDR3: CSVTGTENNYGYTF. CDR3 nucleotides: TGCAGCGTTACCGGGACAGAAAATAACTATGGCTACACCTTC.